This T cell receptor (beta chain) was captured in a study of blood T cell repertoires in COVID-19. Study background: PBMCs, B-cell-depleted T cells, or T cells provided the cDNA or gDNA that made up the material.

The germline V and J ends were trimmed by 7 bases and 2 bases, with 18 bases remaining between them. The germline CDR1 and CDR2 sequences are MDHEN and SYDVKM. The CDR3 consists of 16 residues. As originally analysed: Amplification of reference gene primers was used by the study to estimate nucleated cell counts. Method: immunoSEQ multiplex PCR; TCRdb's copy keeps in-frame clones and lacks some. V, J and clone size were drawn from that table, and D and trimming were deduced from the DNA. Among fewer than 300,000 clones listed, 85% were seen once. Cohort placement rested on clinical history that participants reported themselves. Donors in Cohort 3 who had recovered were those with two negative PCRs, healthcare professional clearance, or resolution of their symptoms.

This TCR derives from a woman in her fifties or sixties who had recovered from COVID-19. J is TRBJ1-5 and V is TRBV28; perhaps TRBD1 as D (6 bases). The sequenced sample was PBMCs or T cells enriched from blood (not recorded which). The chain's CDR3 is CASKRGGGDGNQPQHF. In nucleotides, the CDR3 is TGTGCCAGCAAAAGGGGAGGGGGGGATGGCAATCAGCCCCAGCATTTT.